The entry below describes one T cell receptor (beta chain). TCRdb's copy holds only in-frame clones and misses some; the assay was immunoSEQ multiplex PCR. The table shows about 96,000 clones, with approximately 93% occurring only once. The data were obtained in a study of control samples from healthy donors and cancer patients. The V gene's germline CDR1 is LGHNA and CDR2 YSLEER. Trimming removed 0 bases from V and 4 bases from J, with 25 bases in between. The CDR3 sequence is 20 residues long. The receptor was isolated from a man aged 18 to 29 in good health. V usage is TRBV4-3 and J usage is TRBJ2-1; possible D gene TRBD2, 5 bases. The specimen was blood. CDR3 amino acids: CASSQDDPRLEAYSYNEQFF. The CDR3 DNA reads TGCGCCAGCAGCCAAGATGACCCGCGTCTGGAGGCCTACTCTTACAATGAGCAGTTCTTC.